This entry concerns a single TCR beta chain. This clone's antigen is unknown. Base qualities were left out, and no much larger clone turns up one base away. This sample was taken from a study of CD8 T cells in Susac syndrome (dated by TCRdb to between 2018 and 2020). Notes on the research overall: Of the Susac syndrome patients who were sequenced, eight were in clinical remission while six had clinically active disease. The study used repertoire sequencing to test whether antigen drove CD8+ T cell activation and differentiation in Susac syndrome. Susac syndrome patients were therapy-naive, on corticosteroids (some also receiving IVIg), or on IVIg alone at blood withdrawal. The investigation overall reported the following: The number of individuals in the TCR sequencing and HLA analysis was acknowledged as relatively small. No clonal expansion was detected in the CD4+ T cell repertoire of Susac syndrome patients.

High-throughput TCR beta sequencing profiled peripheral blood CD8+ and CD4+ T cells from healthy donors, Susac syndrome patients and multiple sclerosis patients. The Susac syndrome patients fulfilled recently defined diagnostic criteria for definite or probable disease. Bulk CD8+ and CD4+ T cells were purified by magnetic negative isolation, while CD8+ TEMRA cells were enriched using FACS. Blood was collected in EDTA tubes and processed within 24 hours, with PBMCs isolated through density gradient centrifugation. PBMCs intended for TCR sequencing were frozen in liquid nitrogen and were later thawed in a 37 degrees C water bath. The sorted or isolated CD4+, CD8+ and CD8+ TEMRA cells reached a purity of at least 90%. RNA was extracted using the RNeasy kit, and roughly 0.45 to 1 ug of the RNA was reverse transcribed with random hexamers. The immunoSEQ multiplex PCR assay, covering 54 Vbeta and 13 Jbeta segments, was used to amplify TCR beta CDR3 regions. Bias from PCR amplification was corrected by using a synthetic template baseline for primer optimization and for computational correction. On the authors' methods: Reads were assigned to V, D and J genes according to IMGT and analyzed in immunoSEQ Analyzer, with only productive sequences retained. Clonality was calculated as one minus the Shannon entropy normalized by log2 of the number of productive unique sequences. Public and private clones were assessed among the 100 most prevalent clones of each patient and control. Susac-specific clones were defined as absent from healthy and MS cohorts, over a thousand published viral clones and other ImmuneACCESS disease sequences. The raw public data were reprocessed by TCRdb itself: fastp quality trimming at Q25, MiXCR clonotype calling, in-frame beta chains only. Each entry is one CDR3 protein sequence, shown with its most common DNA and genes. The V and J calls and clone size come from TCRdb's table, not from the authors' own analysis. This sample comprises 70,000 to 75,000 distinct CDR3 sequences, 93% of them detected only once. The top ten clonotypes cover roughly 0.15% of the sample.

Sequenced sample: CD4+ T cells from PBMCs. The TCR comes from a human donor with Susac syndrome.

The sequence in DNA is TGTGCCAGCAGCTTAGTAACGGCCCACCCAACAGATACGCAGTATTTT. Protein translation: CASSLVTAHPTDTQYF. This sequence uses TRBV7-2 and TRBJ2-3; no confident D gene assignment can be made. Sequences SGHTA (CDR1) and FQGNSA (CDR2) are obtained from the germline V gene. Between the V and J ends, shortened by 1 base and 3 bases respectively, the junction contains 14 bases. The CDR3 goes from the cysteine to the phenylalanine over 16 residues. The only DNA kept is the CDR3, 48 bases in frame from the first base.